These 4 T cell receptor beta chains came from one sample sequenced in a study of T cells in localized non-small cell lung cancer. Profiled with immunoSEQ multiplex PCR; TCRdb holds only in-frame clones, not every one. Of about 33,000 clones in the sample, roughly 90% were seen once. This specimen was peripheral blood, taken before any cancer treatment. The receptors here all came from a female donor older than 55 with stage I lung adenocarcinoma.

This sequence joins TRBV12-5 and TRBJ2-5; TRBD2 matches at 9 bases. Per germline, CDR1 LGHNT and CDR2 FRNRAP. This CDR3 has 14 residues. V lost 2 bases, J lost 5 bases, and 3 bases stayed unmatched. CDR3 nucleotide sequence: TGTGCTAGTGGTTTGAGCGGGGGGCGGGAGACCCAGTACTTC. This translates into CASGLSGGRETQYF.

This chain links TRBV7-2 with TRBJ1-2; maybe TRBD1 (5 bases). CDR3 size: 14 residues. Trimming took 1 base from V and 3 from J, leaving 9 bases between them. Germline V gene lookup returns CDR1 SGHTA and CDR2 FQGNSA. The CDR3 coding sequence is TGTGCCAGCAGCTTAGGTCCGGGGGACTATGGCTACACCTTC. Translated: CASSLGPGDYGYTF.

V gene TRBV5-1 combines with J gene TRBJ1-6; 8 bases agree with TRBD1. CDR1 is SGHRS, CDR2 YFSETQ, per germline. The CDR3 consists of 15 residues. With V trimmed by 5 bases and J by 11 bases, 12 bases remained unmatched. In nucleotides, the CDR3 is TGCGCCAGCAGTCACCAGGACAGGGCCCAAACACCCCTCCACTTT. As protein: CASSHQDRAQTPLHF.

The chain recombines TRBV6-5 with TRBJ1-2; D may be TRBD1 (5 bases). The V end lost 4 bases, the J end lost 6 bases, and 12 bases lay between the germline ends. This CDR3 is 13 amino acids long. The germline V gene has CDR1 MNHEY and CDR2 SVGAGI. The CDR3 nucleotides read TGTGCCAGCAGTTCTCCGGGAGGGGATGGCTACACCTTC. As protein: CASSSPGGDGYTF.